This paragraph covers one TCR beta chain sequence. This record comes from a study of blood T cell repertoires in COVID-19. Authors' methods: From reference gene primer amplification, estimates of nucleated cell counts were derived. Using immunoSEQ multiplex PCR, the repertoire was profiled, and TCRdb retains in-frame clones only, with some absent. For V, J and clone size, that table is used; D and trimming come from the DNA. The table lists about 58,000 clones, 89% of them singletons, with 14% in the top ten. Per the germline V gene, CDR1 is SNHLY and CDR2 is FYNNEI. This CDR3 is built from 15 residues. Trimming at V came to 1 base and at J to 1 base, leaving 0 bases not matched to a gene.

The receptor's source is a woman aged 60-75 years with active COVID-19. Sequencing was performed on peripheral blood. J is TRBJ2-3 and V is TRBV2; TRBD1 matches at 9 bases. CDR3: CASSEGTGGTDTQYF. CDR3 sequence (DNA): TGTGCCAGCAGTGAAGGGACAGGGGGCACAGATACGCAGTATTTT.